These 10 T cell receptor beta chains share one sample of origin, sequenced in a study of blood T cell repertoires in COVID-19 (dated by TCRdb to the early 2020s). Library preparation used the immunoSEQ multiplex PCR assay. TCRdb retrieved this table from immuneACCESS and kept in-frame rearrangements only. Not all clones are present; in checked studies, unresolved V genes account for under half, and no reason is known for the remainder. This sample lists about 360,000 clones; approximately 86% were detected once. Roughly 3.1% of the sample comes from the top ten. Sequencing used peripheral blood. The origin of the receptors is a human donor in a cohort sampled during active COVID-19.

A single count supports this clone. The CDR3 DNA reads as TGCGCCAGCAGCTTCGGGACAGGGGCTGAAAAACTGTTTTTT. Residues: CASSFGTGAEKLFF. This chain connects TRBV5-1 to TRBJ1-4; TRBD1 aligns across 10 bases. Trimming took 2 bases from V and 7 from J; bases not matched to a gene: 2. Germline V gene data show CDR1 as SGHRS and CDR2 as YFSETQ. This CDR3 has 14 amino acids.

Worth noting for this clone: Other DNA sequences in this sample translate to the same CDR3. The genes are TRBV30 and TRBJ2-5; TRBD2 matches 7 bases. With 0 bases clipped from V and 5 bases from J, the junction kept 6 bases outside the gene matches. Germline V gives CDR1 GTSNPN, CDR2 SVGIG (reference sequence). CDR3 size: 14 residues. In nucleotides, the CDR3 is TGTGCCTGGAGTGTGGGGGGGGATGGGGAGACCCAGTACTTC. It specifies CAWSVGGDGETQYF.

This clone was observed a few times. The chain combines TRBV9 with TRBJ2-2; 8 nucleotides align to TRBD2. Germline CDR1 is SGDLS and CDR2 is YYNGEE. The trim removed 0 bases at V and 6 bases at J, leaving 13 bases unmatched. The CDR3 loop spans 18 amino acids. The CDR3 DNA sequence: TGTGCCAGCAGCGTAGCTACCCTTAGCGGGATCGGTCCCGGGGAGCTGTTTTTT. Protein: CASSVATLSGIGPGELFF.

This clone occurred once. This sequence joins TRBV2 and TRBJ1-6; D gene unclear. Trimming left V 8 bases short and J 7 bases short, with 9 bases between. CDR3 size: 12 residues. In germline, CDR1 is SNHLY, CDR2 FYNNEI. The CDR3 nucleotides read TGTGCCAGCCATTTCCGGAATTCACCCCTCCACTTT. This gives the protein CASHFRNSPLHF.

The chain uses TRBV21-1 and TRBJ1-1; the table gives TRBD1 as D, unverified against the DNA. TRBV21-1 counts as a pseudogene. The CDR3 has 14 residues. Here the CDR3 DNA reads TGTGCCAGCAGCACCGGGACAGGTGCCACTGAAGCTTTCTTT. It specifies CASSTGTGATEAFF.

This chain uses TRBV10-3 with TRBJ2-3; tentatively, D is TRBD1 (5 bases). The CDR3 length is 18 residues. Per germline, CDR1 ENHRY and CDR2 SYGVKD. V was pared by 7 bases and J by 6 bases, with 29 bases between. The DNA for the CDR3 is TGTGCCATCAACTCCTTAGGGGTGGCAGGCTCGGCCCGGGATACGCAGTATTTT. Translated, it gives CAINSLGVAGSARDTQYF.

The chain's CDR3 is CASSLSPGQGTYGYTF. As DNA, the CDR3 is TGTGCCAGCAGCTTGAGTCCGGGACAGGGGACCTATGGCTACACCTTC. The rearrangement joins TRBV13 to TRBJ1-2, with 10 bases identical to TRBD1. The CDR3 loop spans 16 amino acids. Germline V gene lookup returns CDR1 PRHDT and CDR2 FYEKMQ (reference sequence). Trimming removed 3 bases from V and 4 bases from J; junction bases left unmatched: 8.

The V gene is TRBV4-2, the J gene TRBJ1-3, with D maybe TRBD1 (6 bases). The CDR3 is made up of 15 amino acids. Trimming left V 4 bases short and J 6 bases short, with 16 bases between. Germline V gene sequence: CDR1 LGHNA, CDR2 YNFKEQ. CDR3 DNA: TGTGCCAGCAGCCCAGGGGAAGGGGTATCAAACACCATATATTTT. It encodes CASSPGEGVSNTIYF.

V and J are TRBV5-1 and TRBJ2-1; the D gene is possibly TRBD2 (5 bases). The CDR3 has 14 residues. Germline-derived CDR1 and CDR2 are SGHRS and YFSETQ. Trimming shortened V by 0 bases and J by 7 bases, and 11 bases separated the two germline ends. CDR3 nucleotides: TGCGCCAGCAGCTTGGAGGGAGTAGTAAATGAGCAGTTCTTC. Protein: CASSLEGVVNEQFF.

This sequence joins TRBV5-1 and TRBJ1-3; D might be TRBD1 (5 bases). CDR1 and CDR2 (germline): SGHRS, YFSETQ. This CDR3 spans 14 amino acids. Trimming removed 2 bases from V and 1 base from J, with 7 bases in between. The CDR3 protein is CASSFPGSGNTIYF. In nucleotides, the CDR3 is TGCGCCAGCAGCTTTCCAGGGTCTGGAAACACCATATATTTT.